Given below is one TCR beta chain in context. Antigen specificity is unknown. Other DNA sequences from this sample encode an identical CDR3 as well. The sample originates from a study of cytomegalovirus exposure and HLA in healthy donors. Study-level findings and limits: Rare sequences made up most TCRs, while some public TCRs were found in many donors.

The CDR3 length is 14 residues. The germline V gene encodes CDR1 SGDLS and CDR2 YYNGEE. Deletions cut 3 bases from V and 3 bases from J, with 10 bases between. These donors were members of the 120-subject validation cohort, a group separate from the approximately 670-subject first cohort. Profiled with immunoSEQ multiplex PCR; TCRdb holds only in-frame clones, not every one. The table includes about 160,000 clones, around 92% detected once. Source material: PBMCs. The rearrangement uses TRBV9 and TRBJ1-5, with D possibly being TRBD1 (5 bases). This clonotype was obtained from a woman between 18 and 29 years old in good health and CMV-seropositive. The CDR3 here is CASSAQGDNQPQHF. CDR3 bases: TGTGCCAGCAGCGCTCAGGGTGACAATCAGCCCCAGCATTTT.